The entry below describes one TCR beta chain. No antigen is known for it. Sequenced by immunoSEQ multiplex PCR; TCRdb stores in-frame clones only, minus some. The profile shows 19,000 or so clones, roughly 84% of them singletons. These data come from a study of OX40 agonist ivuxolimab in advanced cancers. At the level of the study: Every 2 weeks, patients got intravenous ivuxolimab at one of six dose levels (0.01-10 mg/kg).

Trimming shortened V by 0 bases and J by 0 bases, and 14 bases separated the two germline ends. The germline V gene encodes CDR1 SEHNR and CDR2 FQNEAQ (reference sequence). The CDR3 loop spans 17 amino acids. Study-wide findings and caveats: It was also the case that some nonresponders had low normalized T-cell clonal expansion.

V usage is TRBV7-9 and J usage is TRBJ1-1; D unclear. The source of this sequence is an adult with an advanced solid tumor such as melanoma, head and neck, liver or kidney cancer. The starting material was CD4+ or CD8+ T cells sorted from blood, obtained in a trial of the OX40 agonist ivuxolimab. CDR3 amino acids: CASSLAPLAALNTEAFF. The CDR3 region has the DNA TGTGCCAGCAGCTTAGCCCCTCTGGCAGCCCTGAACACTGAAGCTTTCTTT.